This TCR beta chain was sequenced in a study of cytomegalovirus exposure and HLA in healthy donors. Findings and limits, study-wide: The study flagged some 170 TCR beta chains as cytomegalovirus-associated.

This CDR3 is 15 amino acids long. In germline, CDR1 is MNHEY, CDR2 SMNVEV (reference sequence). The ends lost 4 bases at V and 3 bases at J; junction bases unmatched: 5. This clone was seen a handful of times. Its antigen is not known. The PCR was carried out with 60 Vbeta primers and 13 Jbeta primers. Libraries were prepared by immunoSEQ multiplex PCR; TCRdb keeps only in-frame clonotypes and omits some of them. Of over 150,000 clones in the sample, roughly 80% are singletons; the top ten hold over 2%. The sequenced material came from PBMCs. This sequence was found in a male donor in good health and CMV-seronegative. This chain links TRBV27 with TRBJ1-5; 8 bases map to TRBD1. The CDR3 is CASSSLTGVNQPQHF. The CDR3 nucleotides are TGTGCCAGCAGTTCATTGACAGGGGTCAATCAGCCCCAGCATTTT.